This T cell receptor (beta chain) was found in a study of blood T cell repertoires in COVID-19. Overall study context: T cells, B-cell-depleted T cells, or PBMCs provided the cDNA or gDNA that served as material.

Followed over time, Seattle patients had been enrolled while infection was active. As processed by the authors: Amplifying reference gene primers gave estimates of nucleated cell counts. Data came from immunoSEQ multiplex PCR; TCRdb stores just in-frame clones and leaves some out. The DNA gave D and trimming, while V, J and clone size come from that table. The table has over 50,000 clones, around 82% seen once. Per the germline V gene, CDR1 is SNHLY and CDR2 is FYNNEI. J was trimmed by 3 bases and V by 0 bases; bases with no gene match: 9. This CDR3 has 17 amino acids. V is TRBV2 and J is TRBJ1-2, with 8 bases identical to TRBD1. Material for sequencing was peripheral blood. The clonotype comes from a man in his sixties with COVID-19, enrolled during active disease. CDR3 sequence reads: CASSEAPARGRDYGYTF. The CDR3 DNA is TGTGCCAGCAGTGAAGCACCGGCCAGGGGGCGAGACTATGGCTACACCTTC. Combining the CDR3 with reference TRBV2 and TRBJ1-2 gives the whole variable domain EPEVTQTPSHQVTQMGQEVILRCVPISNHLYFYWYRQILGQKVEFLVSFYNNEISEKSEIFDDQFSVERPDGSNFTLKIRSTKLEDSAMYFCASSEAPARGRDYGYTFGSGTRLTVV.